The entry below gives a single TCR beta chain sequence along with its context. Its cognate antigen is unknown. This record comes from a study of shared clonotypes between healthy human individuals. Study in general: CD4 naive and memory got three plates each, CD8 naive two, CD8 memory one. General study results and limits: Collection of samples was limited to blood; tissue repertoires likely differ. Clonotypes that were shared across a handful of donors made up around 5% of naive CD4 clonotypes.

Method: immunoSEQ multiplex PCR; TCRdb's copy keeps in-frame clones and lacks some. The data contain around 1,000,000 clones, roughly 77% of them singletons. Splitting of CD4+ cells produced CD45RA+ naive and CD45RA-negative memory subsets. The source is a man younger than 30 in good health. Some clones in this sample may be carry-over from other donors' samples. Sequenced input: memory CD4+ T cells from PBMCs. Described subset: CD45RA-negative fraction.

The CDR3 coding sequence is TGCAGCGTTATGGGGGGCTGGAACACTGAAGCTTTCTTT. Its protein product is CSVMGGWNTEAFF. The chain is built from TRBV29-1 and TRBJ1-1; D is possibly TRBD1 (6 bases). This CDR3 comprises 13 residues. CDR1 is SQVTM and CDR2 is ANQGSEA in the germline V gene. V dropped 5 bases and J dropped 1 base, with 11 bases sitting between them.